This entry concerns a single TCR beta chain. This CDR3 region has 14 residues. Trimming cost V 6 bases and J 4 bases; bases outside gene matches: 9. CDR1 and CDR2 from the germline V gene are SGHNT and YYREEE (reference sequence). The data stem from a study of cytomegalovirus exposure and HLA in healthy donors. The PCR made use of 60 Vbeta and 13 Jbeta primers. Data came from immunoSEQ multiplex PCR; TCRdb stores just in-frame clones and leaves some out. The table lists about 150,000 clones, under 80% of them singletons, with approximately 1.5% in the top ten. The specimen sequenced was PBMCs. The receptor was isolated from a woman between 25 and 40 years old in good health and CMV-seronegative. The gene calls are TRBV5-4 and TRBJ1-2; 7 bases align to TRBD1. CDR3 DNA sequence: TGTGCCAGCAATGACCCTGCAGGGGGCTATGGCTACACCTTC. Residues: CASNDPAGGYGYTF.